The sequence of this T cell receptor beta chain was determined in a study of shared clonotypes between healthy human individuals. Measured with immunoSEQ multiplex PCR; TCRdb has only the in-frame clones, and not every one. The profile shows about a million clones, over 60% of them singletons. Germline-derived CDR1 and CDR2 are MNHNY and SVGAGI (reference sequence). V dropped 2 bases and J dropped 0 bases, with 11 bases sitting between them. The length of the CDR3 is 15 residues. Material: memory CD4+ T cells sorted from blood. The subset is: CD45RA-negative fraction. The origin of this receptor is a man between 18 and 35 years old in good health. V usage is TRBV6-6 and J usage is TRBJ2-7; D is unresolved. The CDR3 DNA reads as TGTGCCAGCAGTTACCGAACAAGGAACTCCTACGAGCAGTACTTC. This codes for CASSYRTRNSYEQYF.